The sample holds many counts of the clone carrying this T cell receptor beta chain. These data belong to a study of T cells of healthy individuals. TCRdb reanalysed the 5' RACE reads using MiXCR and keeps one entry per CDR3 protein. Among over 40,000 distinct CDR3 sequences listed, about 5% were seen once. This CDR3 spans 15 amino acids. Per germline, CDR1 DFQATT and CDR2 SNEGSKA (reference sequence). The V end was cut by 1 base, the J end by 8 bases, with 18 bases between. This chain joins TRBV20-1 and TRBJ2-1; D is possibly TRBD2 (6 bases). The source of this sequence is a human donor in good health. This CDR3 is CSARAPGLAKDEQFF. In nucleotides, the CDR3 is TGCAGTGCTAGAGCCCCAGGGCTAGCGAAGGATGAGCAGTTCTTC.